This T cell receptor (beta chain) was recorded in a study of cytomegalovirus exposure and HLA in healthy donors. With 6 bases removed from V and 2 bases from J, the gap between germline ends came to 10 bases. This CDR3 comprises 13 residues. Looked up from germline, CDR1 is KGHSH and CDR2 is LQKENI. A multiplex PCR was run with 60 Vbeta primers and 13 Jbeta primers. TCRdb's table, derived via immunoSEQ multiplex PCR, lists solely in-frame clones and lacks some. The table includes roughly 200,000 clones, more than 75% detected once. The study, taken as a whole, reports: Sequencing probably produced one cluster of sequence variants that were highly shared.

As regards this clone: What it recognizes is unknown.

The origin of this receptor is a man aged 35-49 years in good health and CMV-seropositive. Material: PBMCs. V usage is TRBV18 and J usage is TRBJ1-2; no definite D call. CDR3 in amino acids: CASSPARNYGYTF. CDR3 nucleotide sequence: TGTGCCAGCTCGCCCGCCCGGAACTATGGCTACACCTTC.